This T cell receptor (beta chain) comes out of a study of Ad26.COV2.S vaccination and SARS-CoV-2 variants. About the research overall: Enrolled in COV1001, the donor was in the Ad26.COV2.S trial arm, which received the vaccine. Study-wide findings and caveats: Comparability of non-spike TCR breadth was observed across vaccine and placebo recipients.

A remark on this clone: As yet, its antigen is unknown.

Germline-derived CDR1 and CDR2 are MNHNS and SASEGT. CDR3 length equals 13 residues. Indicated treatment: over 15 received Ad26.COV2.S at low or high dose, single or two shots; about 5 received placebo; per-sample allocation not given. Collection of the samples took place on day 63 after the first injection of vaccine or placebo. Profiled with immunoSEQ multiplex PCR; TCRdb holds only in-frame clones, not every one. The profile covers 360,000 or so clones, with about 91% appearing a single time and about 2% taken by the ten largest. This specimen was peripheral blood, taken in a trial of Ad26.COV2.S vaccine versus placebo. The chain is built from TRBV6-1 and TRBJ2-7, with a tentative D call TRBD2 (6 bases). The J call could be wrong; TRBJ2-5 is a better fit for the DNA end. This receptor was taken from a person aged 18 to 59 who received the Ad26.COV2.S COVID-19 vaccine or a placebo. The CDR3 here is CASSEIGGKTQYF. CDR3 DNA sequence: TGTGCCAGCAGTGAAATCGGGGGAAAGACCCAGTACTTC.